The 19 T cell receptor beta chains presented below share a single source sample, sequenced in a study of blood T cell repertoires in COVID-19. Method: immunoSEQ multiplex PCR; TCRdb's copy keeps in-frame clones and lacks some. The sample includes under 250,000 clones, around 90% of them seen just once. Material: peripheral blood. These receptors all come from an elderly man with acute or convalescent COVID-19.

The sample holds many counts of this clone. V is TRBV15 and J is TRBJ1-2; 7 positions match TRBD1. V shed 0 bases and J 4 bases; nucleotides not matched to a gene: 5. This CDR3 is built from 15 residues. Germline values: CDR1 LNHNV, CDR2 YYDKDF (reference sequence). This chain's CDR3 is CATSRDNDRVYGYTF. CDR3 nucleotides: TGTGCCACCAGCAGAGATAACGACAGGGTCTATGGCTACACCTTC.

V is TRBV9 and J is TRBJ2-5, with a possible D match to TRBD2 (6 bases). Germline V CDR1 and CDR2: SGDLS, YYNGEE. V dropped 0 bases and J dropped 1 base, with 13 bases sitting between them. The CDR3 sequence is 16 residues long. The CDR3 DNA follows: TGTGCCAGCAGCGTAGTTAGCGGTCTACCCCAAGAGACCCAGTACTTC. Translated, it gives CASSVVSGLPQETQYF.

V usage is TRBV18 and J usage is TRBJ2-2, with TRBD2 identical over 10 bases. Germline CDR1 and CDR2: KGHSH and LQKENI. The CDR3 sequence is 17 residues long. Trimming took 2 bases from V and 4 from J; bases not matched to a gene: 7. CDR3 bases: TGTGCCAGCTCACCAGAAGCGGGAGGGCCGATCACCGGGGAGCTGTTTTTT. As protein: CASSPEAGGPITGELFF. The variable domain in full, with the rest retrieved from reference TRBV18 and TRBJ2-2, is NAGVMQNPRHLVRRRGQEARLRCSPMKGHSHVYWYRQLPEEGLKFMVYLQKENIIDESGMPKERFSAEFPKEGPSILRIQQVVRGDSAAYFCASSPEAGGPITGELFFGEGSRLTVL.

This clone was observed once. In DNA, the CDR3 is TGTGCCACCAGTGAAACCGGGACAGTCCAAGAGACCCAGTACTTC. It encodes CATSETGTVQETQYF. The chain recombines TRBV24-1 with TRBJ2-5, with 7 bases aligning to TRBD1. Unmatched junction bases numbered 5, after V lost 4 bases and J lost 1 base. The CDR3 contains 15 residues. The V gene's germline CDR1 is KGHDR and CDR2 SFDVKD.

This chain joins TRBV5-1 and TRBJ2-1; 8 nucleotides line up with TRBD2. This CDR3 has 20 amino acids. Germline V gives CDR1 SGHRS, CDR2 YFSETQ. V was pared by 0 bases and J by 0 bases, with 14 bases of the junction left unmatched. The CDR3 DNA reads TGCGCCAGCAGCTTGGCGCTCAGCGGGGGCCTACGGAGCTCCTACAATGAGCAGTTCTTC. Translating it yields CASSLALSGGLRSSYNEQFF.

In nucleotides, the CDR3 is TGTGCCAGGAACCCTCAAGCGAGCTCCTACGAGCAGTACTTC. It yields the protein CARNPQASSYEQYF. The chain is built from TRBV2 and TRBJ2-7; the D is unclear. CDR3 length: 14 residues. CDR1 is SNHLY and CDR2 is FYNNEI in the germline V gene. Trimming took 9 bases from V and 0 from J, leaving 15 bases between them. The entire variable domain, with the rest obtained from reference TRBV2 and TRBJ2-7, is as follows: EPEVTQTPSHQVTQMGQEVILRCVPISNHLYFYWYRQILGQKVEFLVSFYNNEISEKSEIFDDQFSVERPDGSNFTLKIRSTKLEDSAMYFCARNPQASSYEQYFGPGTRLTVT.

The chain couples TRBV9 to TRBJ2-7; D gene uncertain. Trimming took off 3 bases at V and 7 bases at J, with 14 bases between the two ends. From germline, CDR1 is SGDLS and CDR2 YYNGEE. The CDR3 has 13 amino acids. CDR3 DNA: TGTGCCAGCAGCGCTACAGTTTCTGGGGAGCAGTACTTC. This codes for CASSATVSGEQYF.

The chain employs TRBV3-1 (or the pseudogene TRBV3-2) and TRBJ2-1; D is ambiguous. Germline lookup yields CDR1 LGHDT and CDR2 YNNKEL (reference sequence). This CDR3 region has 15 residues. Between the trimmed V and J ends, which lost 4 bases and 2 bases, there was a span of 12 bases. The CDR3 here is CASSLTRNTYNEQFF. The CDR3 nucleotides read TGTGCCAGCAGCCTTACCAGAAATACCTACAATGAGCAGTTCTTC.

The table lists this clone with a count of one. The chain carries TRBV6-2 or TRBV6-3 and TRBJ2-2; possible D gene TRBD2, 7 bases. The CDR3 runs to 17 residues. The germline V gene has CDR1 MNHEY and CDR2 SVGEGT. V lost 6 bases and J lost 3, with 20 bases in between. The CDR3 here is CASSTRRRGGDTGELFF. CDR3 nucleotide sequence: TGTGCCAGCAGCACTAGGAGGAGAGGGGGGGACACCGGGGAGCTGTTTTTT.

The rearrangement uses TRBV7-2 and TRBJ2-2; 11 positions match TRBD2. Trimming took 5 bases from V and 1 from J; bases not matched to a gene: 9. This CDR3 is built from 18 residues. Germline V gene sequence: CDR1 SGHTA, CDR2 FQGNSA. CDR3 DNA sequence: TGTGCCAGCAGCGCCAGTCCGGGACTAGCGGTGAACACCGGGGAGCTGTTTTTT. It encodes CASSASPGLAVNTGELFF.

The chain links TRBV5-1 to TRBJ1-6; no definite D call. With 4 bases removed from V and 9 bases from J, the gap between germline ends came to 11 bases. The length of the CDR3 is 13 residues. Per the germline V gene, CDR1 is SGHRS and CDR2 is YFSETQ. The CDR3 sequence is CASSDGRSSPLHF. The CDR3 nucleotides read TGCGCCAGCAGCGACGGGAGGAGTTCACCCCTCCACTTT.

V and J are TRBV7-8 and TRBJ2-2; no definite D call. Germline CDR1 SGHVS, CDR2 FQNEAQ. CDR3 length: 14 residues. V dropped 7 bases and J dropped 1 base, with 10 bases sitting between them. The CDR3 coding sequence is TGTGCCAGCACCCTCCTGCGGAACACCGGGGAGCTGTTTTTT. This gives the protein CASTLLRNTGELFF. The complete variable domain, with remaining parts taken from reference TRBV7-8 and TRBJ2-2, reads GAGVSQSPRYKVAKRGQDVALRCDPISGHVSLFWYQQALGQGPEFLTYFQNEAQLDKSGLPSDRFFAERPEGSVSTLKIQRTQQEDSAVYLCASTLLRNTGELFFGEGSRLTVL.

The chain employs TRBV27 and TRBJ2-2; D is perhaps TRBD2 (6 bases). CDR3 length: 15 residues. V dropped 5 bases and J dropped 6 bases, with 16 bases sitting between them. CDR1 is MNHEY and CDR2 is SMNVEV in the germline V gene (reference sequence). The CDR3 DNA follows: TGTGCCAGCAGTCCACGTCAGACTAGATCCGGGGAGCTGTTTTTT. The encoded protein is CASSPRQTRSGELFF.

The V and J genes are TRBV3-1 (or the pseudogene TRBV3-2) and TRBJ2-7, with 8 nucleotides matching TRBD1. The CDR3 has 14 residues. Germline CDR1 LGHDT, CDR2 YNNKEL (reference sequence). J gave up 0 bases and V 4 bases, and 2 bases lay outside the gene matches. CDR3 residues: CASSRQGFSYEQYF. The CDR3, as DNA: TGTGCCAGCAGCCGACAGGGGTTCTCCTACGAGCAGTACTTC.

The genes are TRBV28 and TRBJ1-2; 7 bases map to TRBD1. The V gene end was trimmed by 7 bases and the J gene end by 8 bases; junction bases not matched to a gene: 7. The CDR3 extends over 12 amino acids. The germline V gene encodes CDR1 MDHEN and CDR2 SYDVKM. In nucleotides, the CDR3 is TGTGCCAGCAAGGTGTACAGGGGCGGCTACACCTTC. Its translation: CASKVYRGGYTF.

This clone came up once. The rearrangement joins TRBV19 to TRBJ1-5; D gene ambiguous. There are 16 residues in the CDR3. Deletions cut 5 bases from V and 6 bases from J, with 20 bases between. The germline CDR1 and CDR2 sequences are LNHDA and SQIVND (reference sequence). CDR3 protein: CASSASSLDRGQPQHF. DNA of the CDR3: TGTGCCAGTAGTGCCAGTTCTCTAGACCGTGGTCAGCCCCAGCATTTT.

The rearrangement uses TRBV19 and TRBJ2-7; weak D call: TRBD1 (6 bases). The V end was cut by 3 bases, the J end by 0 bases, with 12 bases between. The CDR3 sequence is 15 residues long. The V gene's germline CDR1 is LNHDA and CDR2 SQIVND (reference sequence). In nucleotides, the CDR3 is TGTGCCAGTAGTATCGCCAAGGACAGCTCCTACGAGCAGTACTTC. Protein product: CASSIAKDSSYEQYF.

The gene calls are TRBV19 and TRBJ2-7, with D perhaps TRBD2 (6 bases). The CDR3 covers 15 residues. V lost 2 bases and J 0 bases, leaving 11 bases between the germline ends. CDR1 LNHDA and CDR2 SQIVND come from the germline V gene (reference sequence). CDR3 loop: CASSIWYGSSYEQYF. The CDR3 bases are TGTGCCAGTAGTATATGGTACGGGAGCTCCTACGAGCAGTACTTC.

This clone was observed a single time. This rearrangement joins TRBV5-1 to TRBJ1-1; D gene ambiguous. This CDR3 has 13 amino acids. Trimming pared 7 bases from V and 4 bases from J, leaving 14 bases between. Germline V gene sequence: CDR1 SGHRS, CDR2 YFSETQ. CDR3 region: CASGLQMSTEAFF. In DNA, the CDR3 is TGCGCCAGCGGGCTCCAGATGAGCACTGAAGCTTTCTTT.